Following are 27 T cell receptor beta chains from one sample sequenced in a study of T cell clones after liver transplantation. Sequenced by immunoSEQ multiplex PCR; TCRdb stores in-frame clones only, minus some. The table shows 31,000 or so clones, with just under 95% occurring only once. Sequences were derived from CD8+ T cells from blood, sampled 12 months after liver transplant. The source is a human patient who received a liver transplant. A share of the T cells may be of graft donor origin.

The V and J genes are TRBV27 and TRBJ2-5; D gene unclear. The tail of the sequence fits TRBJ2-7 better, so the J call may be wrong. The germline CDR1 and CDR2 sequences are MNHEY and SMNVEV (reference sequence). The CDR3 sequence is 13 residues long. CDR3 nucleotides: TGTGCCAGCAGTTTCGGCGGCACCTACGAGCAGTACTTC. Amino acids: CASSFGGTYEQYF.

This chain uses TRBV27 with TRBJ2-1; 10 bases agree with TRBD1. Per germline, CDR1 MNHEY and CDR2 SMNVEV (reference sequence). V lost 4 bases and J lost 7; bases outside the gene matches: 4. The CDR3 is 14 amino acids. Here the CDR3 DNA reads TGTGCCAGCAGTTCCAGACAGGGGGCGAATGAGCAGTTCTTC. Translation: CASSSRQGANEQFF.

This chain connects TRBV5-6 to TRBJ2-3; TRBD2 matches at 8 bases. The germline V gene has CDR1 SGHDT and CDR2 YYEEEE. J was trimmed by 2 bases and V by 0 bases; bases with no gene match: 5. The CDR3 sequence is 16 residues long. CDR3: CASSLATSGYTDTQYF. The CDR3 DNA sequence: TGTGCCAGCAGCTTGGCCACTAGCGGATACACAGATACGCAGTATTTT.

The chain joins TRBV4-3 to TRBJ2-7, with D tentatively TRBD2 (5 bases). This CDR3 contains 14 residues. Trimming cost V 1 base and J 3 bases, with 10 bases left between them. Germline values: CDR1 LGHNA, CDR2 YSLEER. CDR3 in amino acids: CASSQVSGGYEQYF. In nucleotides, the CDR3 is TGCGCCAGCAGCCAAGTTTCAGGAGGCTACGAGCAGTACTTC.

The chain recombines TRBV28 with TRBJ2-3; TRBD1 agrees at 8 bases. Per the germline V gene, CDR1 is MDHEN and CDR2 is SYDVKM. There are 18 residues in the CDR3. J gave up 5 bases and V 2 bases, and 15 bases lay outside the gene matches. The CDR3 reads CASSLQAHRGVSGDTQYF. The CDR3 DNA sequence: TGTGCCAGCAGTTTACAAGCCCACAGGGGGGTGAGTGGAGATACGCAGTATTTT.

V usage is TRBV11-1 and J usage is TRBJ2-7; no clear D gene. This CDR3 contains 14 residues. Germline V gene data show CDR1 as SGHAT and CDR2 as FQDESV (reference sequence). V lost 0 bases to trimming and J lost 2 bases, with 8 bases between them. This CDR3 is CASSLASSAYEQYF. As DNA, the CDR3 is TGTGCCAGCAGCTTAGCGTCGTCAGCCTACGAGCAGTACTTC.

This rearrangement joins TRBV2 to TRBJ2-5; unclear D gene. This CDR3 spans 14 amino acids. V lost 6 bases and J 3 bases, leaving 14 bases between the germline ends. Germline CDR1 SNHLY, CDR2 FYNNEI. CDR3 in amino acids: CASSAVGNEETQYF. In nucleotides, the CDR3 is TGTGCCAGCAGCGCGGTGGGGAATGAAGAGACCCAGTACTTC. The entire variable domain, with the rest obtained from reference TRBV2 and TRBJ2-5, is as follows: EPEVTQTPSHQVTQMGQEVILRCVPISNHLYFYWYRQILGQKVEFLVSFYNNEISEKSEIFDDQFSVERPDGSNFTLKIRSTKLEDSAMYFCASSAVGNEETQYFGPGTRLLVL.

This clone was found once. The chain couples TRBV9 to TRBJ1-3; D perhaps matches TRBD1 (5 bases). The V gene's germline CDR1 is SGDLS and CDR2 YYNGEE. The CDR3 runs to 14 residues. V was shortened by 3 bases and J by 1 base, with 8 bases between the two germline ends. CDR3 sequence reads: CASSDGGSGNTIYF. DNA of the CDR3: TGTGCCAGCAGCGATGGGGGGTCTGGAAACACCATATATTTT.

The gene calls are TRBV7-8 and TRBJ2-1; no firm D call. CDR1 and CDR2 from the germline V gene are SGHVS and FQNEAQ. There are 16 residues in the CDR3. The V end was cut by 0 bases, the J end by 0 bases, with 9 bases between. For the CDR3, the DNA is TGTGCCAGCAGCTTAGCATCCAGCAGCTCCTACAATGAGCAGTTCTTC. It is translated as CASSLASSSSYNEQFF.

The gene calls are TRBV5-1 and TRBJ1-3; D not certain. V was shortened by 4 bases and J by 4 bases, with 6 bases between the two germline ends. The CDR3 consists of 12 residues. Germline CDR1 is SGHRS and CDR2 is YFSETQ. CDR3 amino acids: CASSRGGNTIYF. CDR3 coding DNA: TGCGCCAGCAGCCGCGGGGGAAACACCATATATTTT.

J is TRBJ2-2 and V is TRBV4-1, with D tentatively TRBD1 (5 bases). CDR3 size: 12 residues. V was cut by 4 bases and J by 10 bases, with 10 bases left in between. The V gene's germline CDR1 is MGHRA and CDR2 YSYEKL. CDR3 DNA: TGCGCCAGCAGCCCCAGGGATAAGGAGCTGTTTTTT. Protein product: CASSPRDKELFF.

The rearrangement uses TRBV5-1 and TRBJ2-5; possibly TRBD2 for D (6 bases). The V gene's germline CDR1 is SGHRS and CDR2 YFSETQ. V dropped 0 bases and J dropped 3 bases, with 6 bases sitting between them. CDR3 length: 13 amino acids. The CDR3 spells CASSLEREETQYF. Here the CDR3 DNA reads TGCGCCAGCAGCTTGGAGCGGGAAGAGACCCAGTACTTC.

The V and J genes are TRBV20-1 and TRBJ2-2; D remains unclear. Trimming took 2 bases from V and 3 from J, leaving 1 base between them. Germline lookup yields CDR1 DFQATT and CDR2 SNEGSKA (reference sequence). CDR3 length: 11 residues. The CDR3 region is CSARHTGELFF. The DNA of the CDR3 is TGCAGTGCTAGACACACCGGGGAGCTGTTTTTT.

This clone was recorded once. In DNA, the CDR3 is TGTGCCAGCAGCGACAGGGGTGGTCAGCCCCAGCATTTT. It yields the protein CASSDRGGQPQHF. J is TRBJ1-5 and V is TRBV6-5; 8 bases match TRBD1. After removal of 6 bases from V and 6 bases from J, the junction contained 4 bases not matched to a gene. Per the germline V gene, CDR1 is MNHEY and CDR2 is SVGAGI. The CDR3 sequence is 13 residues long.

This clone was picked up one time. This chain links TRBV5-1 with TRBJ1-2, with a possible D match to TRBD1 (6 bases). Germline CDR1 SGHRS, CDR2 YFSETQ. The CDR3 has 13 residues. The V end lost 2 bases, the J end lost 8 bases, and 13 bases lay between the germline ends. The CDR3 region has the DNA TGCGCCAGCAGCTTCCGGGACATAGGAGGCTACACCTTC. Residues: CASSFRDIGGYTF.

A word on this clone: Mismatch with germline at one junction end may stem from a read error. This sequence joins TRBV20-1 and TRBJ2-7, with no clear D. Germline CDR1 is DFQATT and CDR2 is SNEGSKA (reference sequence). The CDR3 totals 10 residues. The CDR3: CSAGDYEQYF. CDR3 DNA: TGCAGTGCTGGAGACTACGAGCAGTACTTC.

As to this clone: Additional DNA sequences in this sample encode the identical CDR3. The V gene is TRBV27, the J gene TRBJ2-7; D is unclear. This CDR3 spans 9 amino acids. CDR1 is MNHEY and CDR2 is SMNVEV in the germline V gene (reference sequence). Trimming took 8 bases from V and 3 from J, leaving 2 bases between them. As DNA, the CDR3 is TGTGCCAGCGGCTACGAGCAGTACTTC. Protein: CASGYEQYF.

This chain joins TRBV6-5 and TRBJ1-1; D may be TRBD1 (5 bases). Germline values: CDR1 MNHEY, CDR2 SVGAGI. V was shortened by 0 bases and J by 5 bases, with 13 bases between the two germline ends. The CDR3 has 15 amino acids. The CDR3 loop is CASSYSTVSGTEAFF. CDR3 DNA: TGTGCCAGCAGTTACTCGACAGTTAGTGGAACTGAAGCTTTCTTT.

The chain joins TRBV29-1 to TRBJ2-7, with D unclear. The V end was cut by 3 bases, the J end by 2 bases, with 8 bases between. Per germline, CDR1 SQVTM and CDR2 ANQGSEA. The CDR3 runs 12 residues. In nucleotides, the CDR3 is TGCAGCGTTGAGGACGGCACCTACGAGCAGTACTTC. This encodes CSVEDGTYEQYF.

Here the CDR3 DNA reads TGTGCCAGCAGCGGTGGGAGGGCTAGCACTAGCACAGATACGCAGTATTTT. Its protein is CASSGGRASTSTDTQYF. The V call is TRBV2, the J call TRBJ2-3; 7 nucleotides line up with TRBD2. The trim removed 6 bases at V and 0 bases at J, leaving 12 bases unmatched. The CDR3 spans 17 residues. Germline CDR1 reads SNHLY; CDR2 reads FYNNEI.

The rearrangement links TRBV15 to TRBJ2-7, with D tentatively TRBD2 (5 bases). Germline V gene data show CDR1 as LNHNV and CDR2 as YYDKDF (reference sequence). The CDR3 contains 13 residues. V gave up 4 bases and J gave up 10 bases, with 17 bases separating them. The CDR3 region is CATSIPEGALQYF. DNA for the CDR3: TGTGCCACCAGCATCCCCGAGGGCGCGCTCCAGTACTTC.

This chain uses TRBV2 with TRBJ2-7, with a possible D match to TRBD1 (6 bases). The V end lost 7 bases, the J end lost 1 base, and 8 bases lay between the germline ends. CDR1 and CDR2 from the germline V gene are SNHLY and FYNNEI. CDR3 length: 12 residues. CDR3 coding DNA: TGTGCCAGCACAGGGGTTTCCTACGAGCAGTACTTC. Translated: CASTGVSYEQYF.

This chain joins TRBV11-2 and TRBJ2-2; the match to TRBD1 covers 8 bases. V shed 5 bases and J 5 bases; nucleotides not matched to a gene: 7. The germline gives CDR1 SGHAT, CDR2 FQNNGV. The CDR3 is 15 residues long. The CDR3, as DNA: TGTGCCAGCAGCCCGGACAGGGCAAGAACCGGGGAGCTGTTTTTT. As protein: CASSPDRARTGELFF.

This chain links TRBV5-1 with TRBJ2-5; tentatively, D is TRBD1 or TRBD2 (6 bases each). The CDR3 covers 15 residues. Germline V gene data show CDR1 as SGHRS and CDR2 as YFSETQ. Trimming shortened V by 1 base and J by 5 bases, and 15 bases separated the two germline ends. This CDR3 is CASSLSGPGGETQYF. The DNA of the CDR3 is TGCGCCAGCAGCTTGTCAGGACCCGGGGGCGAGACCCAGTACTTC.

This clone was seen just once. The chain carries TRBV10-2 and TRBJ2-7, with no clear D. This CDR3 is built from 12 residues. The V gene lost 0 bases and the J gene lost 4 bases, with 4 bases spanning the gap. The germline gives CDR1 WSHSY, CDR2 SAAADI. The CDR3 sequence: CASSESGYEQYF. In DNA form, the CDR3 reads TGCGCCAGCAGTGAGTCGGGGTACGAGCAGTACTTC.

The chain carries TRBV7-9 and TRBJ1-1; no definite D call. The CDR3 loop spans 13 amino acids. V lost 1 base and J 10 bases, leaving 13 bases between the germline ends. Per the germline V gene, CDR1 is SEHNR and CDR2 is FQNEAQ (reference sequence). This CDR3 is CASSLEGPRRAFF. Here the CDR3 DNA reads TGTGCCAGCAGCTTAGAAGGCCCGAGAAGAGCTTTCTTT.

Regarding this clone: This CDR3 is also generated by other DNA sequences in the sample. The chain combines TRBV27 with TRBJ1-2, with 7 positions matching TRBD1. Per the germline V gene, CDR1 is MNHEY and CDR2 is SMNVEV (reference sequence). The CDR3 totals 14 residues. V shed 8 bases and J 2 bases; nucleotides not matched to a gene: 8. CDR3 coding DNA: TGTGCCAGCTCTCTTCAGGGGGGCAACTATGGCTACACCTTC. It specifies CASSLQGGNYGYTF.